The 27 T cell receptor beta chains given below trace back to one sample, sequenced in a study of blood T cell repertoires in COVID-19. Clones were sequenced by immunoSEQ multiplex PCR, and TCRdb holds only the in-frame ones, with some missing. In the table there are almost 70,000 clones, 88% of which are singletons. The sequencing input was peripheral blood. The receptors shown here come from a woman aged 65 to 85 with acute or convalescent COVID-19.

This chain joins TRBV9 and TRBJ2-7, with TRBD2 matching over 8 bases. The V segment lost 0 bases and the J segment 2 bases; nucleotides outside the gene matches: 1. The germline V gene encodes CDR1 SGDLS and CDR2 YYNGEE. This CDR3 region has 14 residues. The CDR3 loop is CASSVELAAYEQYF. The DNA for the CDR3 is TGTGCCAGCAGCGTAGAACTAGCGGCCTACGAGCAGTACTTC.

The V and J genes are TRBV5-1 and TRBJ1-6; a weak D match, TRBD1 (6 bases). This CDR3 contains 15 residues. CDR1 is SGHRS and CDR2 is YFSETQ in the germline V gene. V was trimmed by 3 bases and J by 7 bases, leaving 14 bases between them. DNA for the CDR3: TGCGCCAGCAGCTCGAACTCAGGGGTCAATTCACCCCTCCACTTT. Translation: CASSSNSGVNSPLHF. Variable domain in full (rest from reference TRBV5-1 and TRBJ1-6): KAGVTQTPRYLIKTRGQQVTLSCSPISGHRSVSWYQQTPGQGLQFLFEYFSETQRNKGNFPGRFSGRQFSNSRSEMNVSTLELGDSALYLCASSSNSGVNSPLHFGNGTRLTVT.

In this sample, this clone turned up once. The chain carries TRBV24-1 and TRBJ2-1; 8 bases map to TRBD2. Unmatched junction bases numbered 0, after V lost 3 bases and J lost 0 bases. CDR1 and CDR2 from the germline V gene are KGHDR and SFDVKD. CDR3 length: 15 amino acids. The CDR3 DNA reads as TGTGCCACCAGTGATAGCGGGAGCTCCTACAATGAGCAGTTCTTC. Protein product: CATSDSGSSYNEQFF.

This clone came up a few times. The chain uses TRBV18 and TRBJ1-1; tentatively, D is TRBD1 (5 bases). The germline gives CDR1 KGHSH, CDR2 LQKENI. The ends were cut back, 2 bases at V and 5 bases at J, with 9 bases in the middle. The CDR3 has 13 residues. The CDR3 DNA follows: TGTGCCAGCTCACCAGACAGCTCGACTGAAGCTTTCTTT. Its protein is CASSPDSSTEAFF.

This chain links TRBV6-5 with TRBJ2-5, with D tentatively TRBD2 (5 bases). The germline V gene encodes CDR1 MNHEY and CDR2 SVGAGI. V was trimmed by 3 bases and J by 5 bases, leaving 10 bases between them. This CDR3 is built from 13 residues. CDR3: CASSYSARETQYF. The CDR3, as DNA: TGTGCCAGCAGTTATAGCGCTCGCGAGACCCAGTACTTC.

This clone was detected only a few times. This chain uses TRBV6-1 with TRBJ1-5; D not resolved. Between the trimmed V and J ends, which lost 1 base and 4 bases, there was a span of 8 bases. The CDR3 sequence is 14 residues long. Germline V lookup: CDR1 MNHNS, CDR2 SASEGT. DNA for the CDR3: TGTGCCAGCAGTGAAGAGCGATTGAATCAGCCCCAGCATTTT. It specifies CASSEERLNQPQHF.

About this clone itself: Compared with germline, one end of the junction differs, possibly owing to a read error. The gene calls are TRBV6-5 and TRBJ1-1, with 8 bases fitting TRBD1. The CDR3 consists of 13 residues. CDR1 is MNHEY and CDR2 is SVGAGI in the germline V gene. CDR3: CASRYSGGGEAFF. The CDR3, as DNA: TGTGCCAGCAGATACTCAGGGGGCGGCGAAGCTTTCTTT.

This clone appeared a single time. The rearrangement joins TRBV11-1 to TRBJ1-5, with D tentatively TRBD1 (6 bases). The CDR3 totals 12 residues. Germline CDR1 SGHAT, CDR2 FQDESV (reference sequence). The germline V and J ends were trimmed by 7 bases and 8 bases, with 12 bases remaining between them. The CDR3 protein is CASNDPGEPQHF. The CDR3 region has the DNA TGTGCCAGCAACGACCCAGGGGAGCCCCAGCATTTT.

The rearrangement links TRBV2 to TRBJ2-2; TRBD1 matches 9 bases. From germline, CDR1 is SNHLY and CDR2 FYNNEI. V shed 5 bases, J shed 6 bases, and the junction held 7 bases outside the gene matches. CDR3 size: 15 residues. The CDR3 protein is CASSPGTGKAGELFF. As DNA, the CDR3 is TGTGCCAGCAGTCCCGGGACAGGGAAAGCCGGGGAGCTGTTTTTT.

This chain joins TRBV12-3 or TRBV12-4 and TRBJ1-2; 7 bases map to TRBD1. V lost 4 bases, J lost 7 bases, and 6 bases stayed unmatched. The CDR3 spans 13 residues. This CDR3 reads CASSSGQRSGYTF. The CDR3 DNA reads TGTGCCAGCAGTTCGGGACAGAGGAGTGGCTACACCTTC.

The chain combines TRBV30 with TRBJ1-2; a weak D match, TRBD1 (6 bases). This CDR3 contains 15 residues. CDR1 and CDR2 (germline): GTSNPN, SVGIG (reference sequence). The V gene lost 2 bases and the J gene lost 8 bases, with 21 bases spanning the gap. CDR3 protein: CAWSTLRGDRRGYTF. DNA of the CDR3: TGTGCCTGGAGTACCCTCAGGGGCGATCGTAGGGGCTACACCTTC.

This sequence joins TRBV5-6 and TRBJ1-1, with D unresolved. This CDR3 is built from 16 residues. Germline CDR1 is SGHDT and CDR2 is YYEEEE. Trimming removed 0 bases from V and 1 base from J, with 13 bases in between. The DNA of the CDR3 is TGTGCCAGCAGCTTGGTACGGACTATTGGGAACACTGAAGCTTTCTTT. As protein: CASSLVRTIGNTEAFF.

The V call is TRBV19, the J call TRBJ1-1, with D tentatively TRBD1 (5 bases). This CDR3 has 14 amino acids. Germline V lookup: CDR1 LNHDA, CDR2 SQIVND (reference sequence). Trimming left V 7 bases short and J 1 base short, with 13 bases between. Here the CDR3 DNA reads TGTGCCAGTACCGCGACAGCTGAGAACACTGAAGCTTTCTTT. It yields the protein CASTATAENTEAFF.

The chain combines TRBV7-2 with TRBJ2-6; tentative D call: TRBD1 (5 bases). The CDR3 has 18 amino acids. The germline V and J ends were trimmed by 2 bases and 1 base, with 15 bases remaining between them. The V gene's germline CDR1 is SGHTA and CDR2 FQGNSA. CDR3: CASSLMRQGLSGANVLTF. CDR3 in DNA: TGTGCCAGCAGCTTAATGCGGCAGGGCCTGTCTGGGGCCAACGTCCTGACTTTC.

The rearrangement joins TRBV27 to TRBJ1-1; TRBD1 might be the D (6 bases). V dropped 4 bases and J dropped 5 bases, with 20 bases sitting between them. CDR3 length: 16 residues. Germline V gives CDR1 MNHEY, CDR2 SMNVEV (reference sequence). The DNA of the CDR3 is TGTGCCAGCAGTTGGGGGAGGGGGGTTACGAAGACTGAAGCTTTCTTT. As protein: CASSWGRGVTKTEAFF.

J is TRBJ1-1 and V is TRBV7-6, with 9 bases matching TRBD1. The V segment lost 5 bases and the J segment 1 base; nucleotides outside the gene matches: 11. The CDR3 contains 17 residues. Germline V gives CDR1 SGHVS, CDR2 FNYEAQ. The CDR3: CASSQSYRQGGNTEAFF. CDR3 DNA: TGTGCCAGCAGCCAGAGTTACCGACAGGGGGGGAACACTGAAGCTTTCTTT.

The chain joins TRBV5-1 to TRBJ2-4, with D perhaps matching TRBD2 (5 bases). Trimming left V 4 bases short and J 0 bases short, with 14 bases between. The germline V gene has CDR1 SGHRS and CDR2 YFSETQ. The CDR3 loop spans 16 amino acids. CDR3: CASSVGSGGAKNIQYF. In nucleotides, the CDR3 is TGCGCCAGCAGCGTAGGGTCCGGAGGAGCCAAAAACATTCAGTACTTC.

This clone was observed a single time. The chain is built from TRBV19 and TRBJ1-1, with TRBD1 matching 7 bases. CDR1 is LNHDA and CDR2 is SQIVND in the germline V gene (reference sequence). After removal of 2 bases from V and 4 bases from J, the junction contained 4 bases not matched to a gene. There are 14 residues in the CDR3. Here the CDR3 reads CASSIRGGGTEAFF. In nucleotides, the CDR3 is TGTGCCAGTAGTATACGAGGGGGCGGCACTGAAGCTTTCTTT.

This clone was recorded once. This sequence joins TRBV28 and TRBJ1-4, with D tentatively TRBD1 (6 bases). This CDR3 is built from 14 residues. The V end was cut by 7 bases, the J end by 7 bases, with 16 bases between. The germline V gene encodes CDR1 MDHEN and CDR2 SYDVKM. The CDR3 region has the DNA TGTGCCAGCACCCTACAGGCAGGGGCTGAAAAACTGTTTTTT. Residues: CASTLQAGAEKLFF.

The chain carries TRBV18 and TRBJ2-3, with a weak D call TRBD2 (5 bases). V was shortened by 0 bases and J by 3 bases, with 10 bases between the two germline ends. CDR3 length equals 15 residues. Germline V gene lookup returns CDR1 KGHSH and CDR2 LQKENI. The CDR3 DNA sequence: TGTGCCAGCTCACCACCGAGAGGGAAAACAGATACGCAGTATTTT. It translates to CASSPPRGKTDTQYF.

This rearrangement joins TRBV5-5 to TRBJ2-3; 7 nucleotides align to TRBD2. Germline V gene lookup returns CDR1 SGHKS and CDR2 YYEKEE (reference sequence). This CDR3 region has 17 residues. V shed 0 bases, J shed 1 base, and the junction held 8 bases outside the gene matches. In nucleotides, the CDR3 is TGTGCCAGCAGCTTGGACCCCCCTCTAGCGGGCACAGATACGCAGTATTTT. Translated: CASSLDPPLAGTDTQYF.

The chain employs TRBV21-1 and TRBJ2-3; the DNA was not used to check the table's D call, TRBD1. TRBV21-1 is a listed pseudogene. The CDR3 length is 10 residues. The CDR3 nucleotides are TGTGCCCATACACAGATAACGCAGTATTTT. It codes for CAHTQITQYF.

The chain is built from TRBV3-1 (or the pseudogene TRBV3-2) and TRBJ1-2; 8 nucleotides agree with TRBD1. CDR1 and CDR2 from the germline V gene are LGHDT and YNNKEL (reference sequence). This CDR3 contains 16 residues. Germline trimming cut 2 bases from V and 2 bases from J; bases unmatched to any gene: 7. The CDR3 is CASSQMAGGANYGYTF. CDR3 sequence (DNA): TGTGCCAGCAGCCAAATGGCAGGGGGCGCGAACTATGGCTACACCTTC.

As DNA, the CDR3 is TGCGCCAGCAGTGGGACTACCCCCTACAATGAGCAGTTCTTC. Translation gives CASSGTTPYNEQFF. The rearrangement links TRBV5-1 to TRBJ2-1; 7 bases align to TRBD2. The length of the CDR3 is 14 residues. Trimming removed 5 bases from V and 2 bases from J; junction bases left unmatched: 4. Germline V gives CDR1 SGHRS, CDR2 YFSETQ.

CDR3 bases: TGTGCCAGCAGCTTGATGACAGGGTGGGCAACTAATGAAAAACTGTTTTTT. Protein product: CASSLMTGWATNEKLFF. The chain has TRBV7-9 and TRBJ1-4; 7 bases align to TRBD1. There are 17 residues in the CDR3. The V segment lost 3 bases and the J segment 0 bases; nucleotides outside the gene matches: 7. Germline V CDR1 and CDR2: SEHNR, FQNEAQ (reference sequence).

This CDR3 reads CASVFDRYNEKLFF. The CDR3 DNA reads as TGTGCCAGCGTTTTTGACAGGTATAATGAAAAACTGTTTTTT. The rearrangement uses TRBV2 and TRBJ1-4, with D possibly being TRBD1 (6 bases). Trimming removed 8 bases at V and 4 bases at J, with 14 bases between. The CDR3 is 14 residues long. Germline V gene lookup returns CDR1 SNHLY and CDR2 FYNNEI.

CDR3 DNA sequence: TGTGCCAGCAGTTTTATAAACACCGGGGAGCTGTTTTTT. Its translation is CASSFINTGELFF. V and J are TRBV27 and TRBJ2-2, with D unresolved. The V end was cut by 3 bases, the J end by 2 bases, with 4 bases between. CDR3 length: 13 residues. Germline V gene lookup returns CDR1 MNHEY and CDR2 SMNVEV (reference sequence).